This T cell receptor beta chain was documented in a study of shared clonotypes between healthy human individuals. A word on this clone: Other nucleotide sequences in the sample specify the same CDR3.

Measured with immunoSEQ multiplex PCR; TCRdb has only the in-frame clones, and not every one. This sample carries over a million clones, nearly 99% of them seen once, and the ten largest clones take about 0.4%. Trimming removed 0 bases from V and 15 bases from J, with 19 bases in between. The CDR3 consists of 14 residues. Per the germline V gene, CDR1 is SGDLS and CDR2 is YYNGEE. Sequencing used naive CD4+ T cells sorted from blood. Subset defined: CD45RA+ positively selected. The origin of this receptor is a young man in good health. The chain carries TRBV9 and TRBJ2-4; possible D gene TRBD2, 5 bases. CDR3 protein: CASSVGAGQIVRYF. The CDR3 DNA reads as TGTGCCAGCAGCGTAGGTGCGGGTCAAATCGTCCGGTACTTC.